This record concerns one TCR beta chain sequence. Its matching antigen is unknown. Preparation of the TCRbeta library was carried out with unique molecular identifiers. TCRdb re-called the PCR reads through MiXCR, storing one row per CDR3 protein. The sample records hundreds of thousands of distinct CDR3 sequences, roughly 23% being singletons. The V gene's germline CDR1 is SGHRS and CDR2 YFSETQ. With 3 bases clipped from V and 8 bases from J, the junction kept 4 bases outside the gene matches. CDR3 length: 13 amino acids. The data belong to a study of T-cell reconstitution after alpha-beta-depleted transplantation in children. Study results and limitations: Recipient T cells and thymic progenitors that survived gave rise to the high TCRbeta diversity observed at day 60 in some patients. Several hundred graft clones that had expanded were reportedly the source of alpha-beta T cells about two months after transplant.

The rearrangement links TRBV5-1 to TRBJ2-1, with 8 bases matching TRBD1. The TCR was taken from a boy in the first two years of life who had a stem cell transplant for acute myeloid leukemia, so the T cells may come from the graft donor. The sequencing used PBMCs, mostly from graft donor cells, collected 360 days after TCRalphabeta/CD19-depleted stem cell transplant. DNA of the CDR3: TGCGCCAGCAGCTATGGACAGGGCGATGAGCAGTTCTTC. Translating it yields CASSYGQGDEQFF. Combining the CDR3 with reference TRBV5-1 and TRBJ2-1 gives the whole variable domain KAGVTQTPRYLIKTRGQQVTLSCSPISGHRSVSWYQQTPGQGLQFLFEYFSETQRNKGNFPGRFSGRQFSNSRSEMNVSTLELGDSALYLCASSYGQGDEQFFGPGTRLTVL.